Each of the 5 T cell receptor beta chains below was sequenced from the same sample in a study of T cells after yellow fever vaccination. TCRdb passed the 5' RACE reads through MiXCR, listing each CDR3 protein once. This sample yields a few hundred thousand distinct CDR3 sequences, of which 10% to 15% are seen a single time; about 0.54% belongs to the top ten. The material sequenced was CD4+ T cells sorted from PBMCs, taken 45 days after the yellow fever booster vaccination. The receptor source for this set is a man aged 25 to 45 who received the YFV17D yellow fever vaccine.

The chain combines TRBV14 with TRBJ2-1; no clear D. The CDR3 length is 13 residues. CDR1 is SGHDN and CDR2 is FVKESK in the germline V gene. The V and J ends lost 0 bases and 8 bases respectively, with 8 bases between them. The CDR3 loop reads CASSQDLGYEQFF. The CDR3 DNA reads TGTGCCAGCAGCCAAGATCTGGGTTATGAGCAGTTCTTC.

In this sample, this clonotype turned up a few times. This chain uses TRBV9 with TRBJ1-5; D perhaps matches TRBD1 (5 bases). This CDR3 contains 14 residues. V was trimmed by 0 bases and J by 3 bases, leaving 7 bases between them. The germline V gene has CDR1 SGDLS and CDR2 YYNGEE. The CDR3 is CASSVDGANQPQHF. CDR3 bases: TGTGCCAGCAGCGTAGACGGGGCCAATCAGCCCCAGCATTTT.

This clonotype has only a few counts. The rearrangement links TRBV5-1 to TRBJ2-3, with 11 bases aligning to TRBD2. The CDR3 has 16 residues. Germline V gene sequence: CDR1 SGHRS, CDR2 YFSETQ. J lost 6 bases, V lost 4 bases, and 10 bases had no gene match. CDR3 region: CASSMTTSGSGDTQYF. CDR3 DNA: TGCGCCAGCAGCATGACTACTAGCGGGAGCGGGGATACGCAGTATTTT.

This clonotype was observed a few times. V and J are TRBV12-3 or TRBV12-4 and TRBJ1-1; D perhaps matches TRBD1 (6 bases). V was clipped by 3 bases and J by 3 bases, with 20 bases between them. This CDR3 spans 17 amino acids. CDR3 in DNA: TGTGCCAGCAGTTTGGGGGGGCTCTTGTACGGGGACACTGAAGCTTTCTTT. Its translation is CASSLGGLLYGDTEAFF.

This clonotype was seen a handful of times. CDR3 loop: CSVPKGPTSTDTQYF. The CDR3 coding sequence is TGCAGCGTCCCTAAAGGCCCGACTAGCACAGATACGCAGTATTTT. V usage is TRBV29-1 and J usage is TRBJ2-3; D unclear. From germline, CDR1 is SQVTM and CDR2 ANQGSEA. This CDR3 contains 15 residues. With 6 bases removed from V and 0 bases from J, the gap between germline ends came to 16 bases.